This T cell receptor (beta chain) was captured in a study of shared clonotypes between healthy human individuals. In its sample, this clone was seen a few times. Data came from immunoSEQ multiplex PCR; TCRdb stores just in-frame clones and leaves some out. The table has 550,000 to 850,000 clones, about 74% seen once. Losses at the gene ends were 7 bases for V and 8 bases for J; bases not matched to a gene: 7. Germline values: CDR1 MNHNY, CDR2 SVGAGI (reference sequence). The CDR3 spans 13 residues. The sequencing input was memory CD4+ T cells sorted from blood. Subset: CD45RA-negative fraction. The chain combines TRBV6-6 with TRBJ1-1; TRBD1 aligns across 10 bases. This TCR was recovered from a woman aged 25 to 39 in good health. The CDR3 DNA reads as TGTGCCAGCACTTTGACAGGGGGCACGGAAGCTTTCTTT. It encodes CASTLTGGTEAFF.